Sequencing of this T cell receptor beta chain was carried out in a study of T cell changes during pregnancy in multiple sclerosis. Data came from immunoSEQ multiplex PCR; TCRdb stores just in-frame clones and leaves some out. The data show about 69,000 clones, roughly 90% seen once. The CDR3 has 15 amino acids. Germline V lookup: CDR1 MNHNS, CDR2 SASEGT. V was pared by 3 bases and J by 9 bases, with 8 bases of the junction left unmatched. The receptor comes from a female donor with multiple sclerosis, enrolled in a pregnancy study. Sequenced here: peripheral blood, sampled in the third trimester of pregnancy. The chain uses TRBV6-1 and TRBJ1-6; 7 nucleotides line up with TRBD1. Here the CDR3 reads CASSDLGTGVSPLHF. CDR3 in DNA: TGTGCCAGCAGTGACCTCGGAACAGGGGTTTCACCCCTCCACTTT.